The 18 T cell receptor beta chains below all came from one sample that was sequenced in a study of T cell repertoires in cytomegalovirus infection. TCRdb ran MiXCR on the reads and lists one entry per CDR3 protein. The table includes around 530,000 distinct CDR3 sequences, about 30% detected once. The sequencing input was PBMCs. All receptors come from a human donor in good health (CMV status not recorded). Some clones in this sample may be carry-over from other donors' samples.

This chain connects TRBV5-4 to TRBJ2-2, with D possibly being TRBD2 (6 bases). Germline assignment: CDR1 SGHNT and CDR2 YYREEE (reference sequence). This CDR3 region has 13 residues. V was trimmed by 4 bases and J by 6 bases, leaving 10 bases between them. The CDR3 reads CASSSRRAGELFF. The CDR3 DNA sequence: TGTGCCAGCAGCAGCAGGAGGGCCGGGGAGCTGTTTTTT.

This clonotype appeared a few times. CDR3: CASSLVAGTGGTEAFF. The CDR3 bases are TGTGCCAGCAGCTTAGTAGCAGGCACGGGAGGCACTGAAGCTTTCTTT. The chain has TRBV7-8 and TRBJ1-1; no definite D call. The germline V gene encodes CDR1 SGHVS and CDR2 FQNEAQ. The CDR3 is 16 residues long. Trimming pared 1 base from V and 4 bases from J, leaving 16 bases between.

V and J are TRBV5-5 and TRBJ1-6; TRBD1 aligns across 7 bases. The CDR3 loop spans 17 amino acids. Germline lookup yields CDR1 SGHKS and CDR2 YYEKEE (reference sequence). J gave up 0 bases and V 4 bases, and 7 bases lay outside the gene matches. The CDR3 DNA follows: TGTGCCAGCAGCGGTTCCAGGGGGAGCTCCTATAATTCACCCCTCCACTTT. This encodes CASSGSRGSSYNSPLHF. Variable domain in full (rest from reference TRBV5-5 and TRBJ1-6): DAGVTQSPTHLIKTRGQQVTLRCSPISGHKSVSWYQQVLGQGPQFIFQYYEKEERGRGNFPDRFSARQFPNYSSELNVNALLLGDSALYLCASSGSRGSSYNSPLHFGNGTRLTVT.

In its sample, this clonotype was seen many times. The V and J genes are TRBV6-5 and TRBJ1-1; TRBD1 might be the D (6 bases). V was shortened by 8 bases and J by 1 base, with 17 bases between the two germline ends. This CDR3 contains 15 residues. Looked up from germline, CDR1 is MNHEY and CDR2 is SVGAGI. DNA of the CDR3: TGTGCCAGCCGAGTCTCCGGGACACAGAACACTGAAGCTTTCTTT. Encoded protein: CASRVSGTQNTEAFF.

This chain connects TRBV10-3 to TRBJ2-7; D may match TRBD1 or TRBD2 (5 bases each). There are 14 residues in the CDR3. CDR1 and CDR2 (germline): ENHRY, SYGVKD. Between the trimmed V and J ends, which lost 4 bases and 2 bases, there was a span of 12 bases. CDR3 region: CAISAGRGAYEQYV. The DNA for the CDR3 is TGTGCCATCAGTGCTGGGAGAGGGGCCTACGAGCAGTACGTC.

The chain has TRBV3-1 and TRBJ2-1; 11 bases map to TRBD1. J lost 9 bases, V lost 3 bases, and 7 bases had no gene match. Germline CDR1 is LGHDT and CDR2 is YNNKEL (reference sequence). The CDR3 sequence is 15 residues long. This CDR3 is CASSQVGQGASEQFF. In nucleotides, the CDR3 is TGTGCCAGCAGCCAGGTTGGACAGGGGGCGAGTGAGCAGTTCTTC.

With respect to this clonotype: Possible read error: a much larger clone is one base away. The chain joins TRBV12-3 or TRBV12-4 to TRBJ2-1; 7 bases line up with TRBD2. V trimming: 6 bases; J trimming: 12 bases; junction bases outside the gene matches: 5. The CDR3 consists of 11 residues. CDR3 residues: CASSPSGGQFF. CDR3 nucleotides: TGTGCCAGCAGCCCTTCGGGGGGGCAGTTCTTC.

In this sample, this clonotype turned up many times. The chain uses TRBV7-2 and TRBJ2-7; TRBD2 matches 12 bases. Trimming cost V 4 bases and J 3 bases; bases outside gene matches: 7. CDR1 is SGHTA and CDR2 is FQGNSA in the germline V gene. CDR3 length: 16 residues. Here the CDR3 DNA reads TGTGCCAGCAGCTCCCGGACTAGCGGGGACCGCTACGAGCAGTACTTC. This encodes CASSSRTSGDRYEQYF.

This clonotype was observed a handful of times. The chain employs TRBV28 and TRBJ2-7, with TRBD2 matching over 9 bases. The V gene end was trimmed by 6 bases and the J gene end by 5 bases; junction bases not matched to a gene: 11. CDR1 is MDHEN, CDR2 SYDVKM, per germline. The CDR3 totals 15 residues. CDR3 amino acids: CASRKRGGRGDEQYF. The CDR3 coding sequence is TGTGCCAGCAGAAAAAGGGGCGGGAGGGGCGACGAGCAGTACTTC.

This chain connects TRBV7-9 to TRBJ2-1; maybe TRBD2 (5 bases). With 5 bases removed from V and 7 bases from J, the gap between germline ends came to 12 bases. Germline loops: CDR1 SEHNR, CDR2 FQNEAQ (reference sequence). The CDR3 totals 13 residues. The CDR3 reads CASSVPGWNEQFF. The DNA for the CDR3 is TGTGCCAGCAGCGTACCGGGATGGAATGAGCAGTTCTTC.

The gene calls are TRBV9 and TRBJ2-3, with 10 bases matching TRBD2. The V segment lost 0 bases and the J segment 4 bases; nucleotides outside the gene matches: 8. The CDR3 length is 17 residues. Per germline, CDR1 SGDLS and CDR2 YYNGEE. The CDR3 region is CASSVDPSGRVADTQYF. For the CDR3, the DNA is TGTGCCAGCAGCGTAGATCCCAGCGGGAGGGTTGCAGATACGCAGTATTTT.

Details on this clonotype: This may stem from a read error, because a much larger clone lies one nucleotide away. This sequence joins TRBV7-2 and TRBJ2-1; 7 positions match TRBD2. There are 15 residues in the CDR3. J lost 12 bases, V lost 0 bases, and 11 bases had no gene match. In germline, CDR1 is SGHTA, CDR2 FQGNSA. The CDR3 region is CASSLAPGTIPRQFF. The CDR3 DNA follows: TGTGCCAGCAGCTTAGCCCCCGGGACTATCCCAAGGCAGTTCTTC.

This clonotype was seen ten or more times. The chain couples TRBV7-6 to TRBJ2-7; D is uncertain. Per the germline V gene, CDR1 is SGHVS and CDR2 is FNYEAQ. V was trimmed by 6 bases and J by 0 bases, leaving 15 bases between them. The CDR3 loop spans 15 amino acids. CDR3 in amino acids: CASSREVLSSYEQYF. DNA of the CDR3: TGTGCCAGCAGTCGAGAAGTTCTCAGCTCCTACGAGCAGTACTTC.

This clonotype has more than one count but fewer than ten. The rearrangement links TRBV6-5 to TRBJ1-3, with unresolved D. Germline CDR1 MNHEY, CDR2 SVGAGI. V dropped 7 bases and J dropped 0 bases, with 13 bases sitting between them. The CDR3 spans 15 residues. The CDR3 loop is CASKSWKSSGNTIYF. In DNA, the CDR3 is TGTGCCAGCAAGTCGTGGAAGAGCTCTGGAAACACCATATATTTT.

In its sample, this clonotype was seen a few times. This chain connects TRBV6-2 or TRBV6-3 to TRBJ1-1; tentative D call: TRBD1 (6 bases). V shed 6 bases and J shed 3 bases, with 20 bases lying between them. The CDR3 loop spans 16 amino acids. Germline values: CDR1 MNHEY, CDR2 SVGEGT. CDR3 amino acids: CASSLDLGRGDTEAFF. The CDR3 DNA reads TGTGCCAGCAGCCTTGACTTGGGCAGGGGAGACACTGAAGCTTTCTTT.

This chain uses TRBV4-1 with TRBJ1-1, with 9 bases fitting TRBD1. Unmatched junction bases numbered 12, after V lost 4 bases and J lost 0 bases. Looked up from germline, CDR1 is MGHRA and CDR2 is YSYEKL. This CDR3 has 18 amino acids. The CDR3 DNA follows: TGCGCCAGCAGCCCACCGTTGGGACAGGGATACATGAACACTGAAGCTTTCTTT. Protein sequence: CASSPPLGQGYMNTEAFF.

This clonotype was detected many times. The chain links TRBV11-2 to TRBJ2-5, with 9 bases that match TRBD1. Germline-derived CDR1 and CDR2 are SGHAT and FQNNGV. V was clipped by 5 bases and J by 2 bases; unmatched bases: 3. CDR3 length: 14 amino acids. The CDR3 DNA reads as TGTGCCAGCAGCCCGACAGGGGGGCAAGAGACCCAGTACTTC. Its protein product is CASSPTGGQETQYF.

The V gene is TRBV5-4, the J gene TRBJ2-5; D gene ambiguous. The length of the CDR3 is 14 residues. Looked up from germline, CDR1 is SGHNT and CDR2 is YYREEE (reference sequence). The V end was cut by 5 bases, the J end by 1 base, with 12 bases between. The CDR3, as DNA: TGTGCCAGCAGGACTGAAATAGTCCAAGAGACCCAGTACTTC. Translation gives CASRTEIVQETQYF.